This TCR beta chain was retrieved from a study of blood T cells in healthy people across ages. The draw of peripheral blood yielded approximately 11 milliliters from each donor. The use of a sample-barcoded 5' primer and a J-beta primer mix characterized a second PCR of roughly 6 to 12 cycles. Each cDNA molecule was tagged by a template-switch adaptor with 12 random nucleotides. TCRdb reprocessed the 5' RACE reads via MiXCR and lists one record per CDR3 protein. The sample gives 1,500,000 or so distinct CDR3 sequences, about 42% of which show up once; about 3.8% is in the top ten. V was clipped by 6 bases and J by 6 bases; unmatched bases: 4. The germline V gene has CDR1 MNHEY and CDR2 SVGAGI. The CDR3 runs to 13 residues.

The V and J genes are TRBV6-5 and TRBJ1-5; 8 bases are shared with TRBD1. The sequencing input was blood. The sequence was obtained from a woman aged 18 to 35 in good health. CDR3 nucleotide sequence: TGTGCCAGCAGGGACAGGGAGGGTCAGCCCCAGCATTTT. Amino acids: CASRDREGQPQHF.